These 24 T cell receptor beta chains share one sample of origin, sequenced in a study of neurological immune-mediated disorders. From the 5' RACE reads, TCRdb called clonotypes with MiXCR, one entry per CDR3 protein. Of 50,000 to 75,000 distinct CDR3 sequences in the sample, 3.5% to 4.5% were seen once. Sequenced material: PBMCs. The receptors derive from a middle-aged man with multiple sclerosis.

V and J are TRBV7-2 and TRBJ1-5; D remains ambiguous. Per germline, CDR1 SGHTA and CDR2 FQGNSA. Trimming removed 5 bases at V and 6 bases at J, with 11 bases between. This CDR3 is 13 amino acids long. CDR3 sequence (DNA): TGTGCCAGCAGCCCGGGGAGGTTTCAGCCCCAGCATTTT. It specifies CASSPGRFQPQHF. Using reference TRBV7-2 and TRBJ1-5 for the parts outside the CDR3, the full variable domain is GAGVSQSPSNKVTEKGKDVELRCDPISGHTALYWYRQSLGQGLEFLIYFQGNSAPDKSGLPSDRFSAERTGGSVSTLTIQRTQQEDSAVYLCASSPGRFQPQHFGDGTRLSIL.

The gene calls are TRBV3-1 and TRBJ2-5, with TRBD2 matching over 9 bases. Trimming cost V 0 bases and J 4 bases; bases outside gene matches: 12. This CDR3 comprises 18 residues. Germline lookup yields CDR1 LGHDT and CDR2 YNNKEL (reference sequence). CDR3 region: CASSQDRGSGGLLETQYF. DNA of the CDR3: TGTGCCAGCAGCCAAGATAGGGGTAGCGGGGGATTGTTAGAGACCCAGTACTTC.

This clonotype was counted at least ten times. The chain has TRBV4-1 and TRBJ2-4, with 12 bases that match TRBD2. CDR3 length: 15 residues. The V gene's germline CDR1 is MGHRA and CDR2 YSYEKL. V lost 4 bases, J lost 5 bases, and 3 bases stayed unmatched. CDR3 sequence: CASSPGTSGQNIQYF. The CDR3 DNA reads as TGCGCCAGCAGCCCCGGGACTAGCGGGCAAAACATTCAGTACTTC.

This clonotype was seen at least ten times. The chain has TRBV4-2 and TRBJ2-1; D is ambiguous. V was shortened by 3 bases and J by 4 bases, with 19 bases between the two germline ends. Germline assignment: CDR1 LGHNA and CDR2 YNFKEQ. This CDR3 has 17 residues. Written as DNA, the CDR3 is TGTGCCAGCAGCCATCTCCTCGGGCAGTCAACGTACAATGAGCAGTTCTTC. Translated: CASSHLLGQSTYNEQFF.

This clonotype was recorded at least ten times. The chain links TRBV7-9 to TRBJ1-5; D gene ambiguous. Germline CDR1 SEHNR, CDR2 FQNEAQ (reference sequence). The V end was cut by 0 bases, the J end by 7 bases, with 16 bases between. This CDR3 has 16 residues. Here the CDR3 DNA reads TGTGCCAGCAGCTTAGCGAAGTCCTCGGGTAACCAGCCCCAGCATTTT. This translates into CASSLAKSSGNQPQHF.

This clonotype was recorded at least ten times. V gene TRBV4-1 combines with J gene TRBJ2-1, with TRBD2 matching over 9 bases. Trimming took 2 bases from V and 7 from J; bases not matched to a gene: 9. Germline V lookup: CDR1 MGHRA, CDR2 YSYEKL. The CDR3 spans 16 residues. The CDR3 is CASSQPARGGENEQFF. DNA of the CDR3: TGCGCCAGCAGCCAACCCGCCCGCGGGGGGGAAAATGAGCAGTTCTTC.

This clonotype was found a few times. DNA for the CDR3: TGCGCCAGCAGCTTGGAGGGGGTGGGACCTTTCAATCAGCCCCAGCATTTT. This codes for CASSLEGVGPFNQPQHF. The chain uses TRBV5-1 and TRBJ1-5, with a tentative D call TRBD1 (6 bases). The V end was cut by 0 bases, the J end by 3 bases, with 16 bases between. This CDR3 contains 17 residues. CDR1 is SGHRS, CDR2 YFSETQ, per germline. The full variable domain, with the rest looked up from reference TRBV5-1 and TRBJ1-5, is KAGVTQTPRYLIKTRGQQVTLSCSPISGHRSVSWYQQTPGQGLQFLFEYFSETQRNKGNFPGRFSGRQFSNSRSEMNVSTLELGDSALYLCASSLEGVGPFNQPQHFGDGTRLSIL.

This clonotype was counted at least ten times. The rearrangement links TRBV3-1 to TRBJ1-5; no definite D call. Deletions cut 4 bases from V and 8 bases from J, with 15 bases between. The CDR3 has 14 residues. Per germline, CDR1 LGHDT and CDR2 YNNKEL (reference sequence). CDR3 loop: CASSPSSGGKPQHF. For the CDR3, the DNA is TGTGCCAGCAGCCCCTCCTCAGGTGGCAAGCCCCAGCATTTT.

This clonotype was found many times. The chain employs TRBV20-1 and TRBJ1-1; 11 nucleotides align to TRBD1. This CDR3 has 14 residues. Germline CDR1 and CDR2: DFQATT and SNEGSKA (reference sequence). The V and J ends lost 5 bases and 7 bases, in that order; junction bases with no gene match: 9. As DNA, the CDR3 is TGCAGTGCTGAAAACGGACAGGGGGCGAGTGAAGCTTTCTTT. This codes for CSAENGQGASEAFF.

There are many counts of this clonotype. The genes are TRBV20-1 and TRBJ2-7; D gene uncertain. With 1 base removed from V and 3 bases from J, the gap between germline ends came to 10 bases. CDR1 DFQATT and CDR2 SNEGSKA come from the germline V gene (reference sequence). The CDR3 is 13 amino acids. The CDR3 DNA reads TGCAGTGCTAGAGCCCCGACAAACTACGAGCAGTACTTC. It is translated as CSARAPTNYEQYF.

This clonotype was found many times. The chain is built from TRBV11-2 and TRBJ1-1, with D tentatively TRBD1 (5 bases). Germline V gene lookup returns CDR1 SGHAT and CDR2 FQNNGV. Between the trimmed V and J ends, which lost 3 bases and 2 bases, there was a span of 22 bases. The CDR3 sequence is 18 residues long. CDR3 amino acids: CASSFQTLDEGSNTEAFF. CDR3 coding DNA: TGTGCCAGCAGCTTCCAGACCTTGGACGAGGGGAGTAACACTGAAGCTTTCTTT.

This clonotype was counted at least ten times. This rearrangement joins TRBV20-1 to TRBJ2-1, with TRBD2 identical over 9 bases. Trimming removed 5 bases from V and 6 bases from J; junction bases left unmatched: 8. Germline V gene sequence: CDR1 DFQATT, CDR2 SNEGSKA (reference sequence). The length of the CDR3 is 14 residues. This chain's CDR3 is CSAGWRGGPNEQFF. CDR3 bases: TGCAGTGCTGGCTGGCGGGGGGGCCCCAATGAGCAGTTCTTC.

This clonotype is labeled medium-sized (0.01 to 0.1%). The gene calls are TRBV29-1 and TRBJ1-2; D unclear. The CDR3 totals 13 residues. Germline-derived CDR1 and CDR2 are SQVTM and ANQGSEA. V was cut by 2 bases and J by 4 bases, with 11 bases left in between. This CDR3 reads CSVEKGSGYGYTF. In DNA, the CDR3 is TGCAGCGTTGAAAAGGGTTCGGGCTATGGCTACACCTTC.

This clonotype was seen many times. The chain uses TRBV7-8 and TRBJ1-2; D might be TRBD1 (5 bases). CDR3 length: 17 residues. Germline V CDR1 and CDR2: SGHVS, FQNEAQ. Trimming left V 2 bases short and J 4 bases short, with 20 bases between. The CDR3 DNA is TGTGCCAGCAGCTTAAGCAGGGTTTCCCTTGCACGCTATGGCTACACCTTC. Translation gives CASSLSRVSLARYGYTF.

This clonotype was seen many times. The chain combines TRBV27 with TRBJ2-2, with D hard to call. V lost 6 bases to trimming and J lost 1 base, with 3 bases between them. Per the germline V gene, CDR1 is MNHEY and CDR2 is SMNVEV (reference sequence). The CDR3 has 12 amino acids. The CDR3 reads CASRKNTGELFF. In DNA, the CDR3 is TGTGCCAGCAGGAAGAACACCGGGGAGCTGTTTTTT.

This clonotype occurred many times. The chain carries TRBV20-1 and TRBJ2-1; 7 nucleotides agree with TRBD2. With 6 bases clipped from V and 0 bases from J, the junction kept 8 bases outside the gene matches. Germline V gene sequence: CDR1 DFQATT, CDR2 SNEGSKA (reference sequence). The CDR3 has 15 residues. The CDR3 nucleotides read TGCAGTGCAACACCCGGACTAGGCTCCTACAATGAGCAGTTCTTC. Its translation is CSATPGLGSYNEQFF.

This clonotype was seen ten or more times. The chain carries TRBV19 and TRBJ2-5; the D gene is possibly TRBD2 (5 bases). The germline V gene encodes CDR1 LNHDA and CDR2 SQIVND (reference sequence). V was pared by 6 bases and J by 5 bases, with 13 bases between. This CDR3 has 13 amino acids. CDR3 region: CASRRDDRETQYF. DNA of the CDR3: TGTGCCAGTAGGAGGGATGACCGGGAGACCCAGTACTTC.

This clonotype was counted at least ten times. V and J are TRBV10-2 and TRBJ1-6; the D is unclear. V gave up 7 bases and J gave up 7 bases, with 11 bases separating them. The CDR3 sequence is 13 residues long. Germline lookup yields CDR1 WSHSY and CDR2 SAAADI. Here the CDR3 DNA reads TGCGCCAGCATGAGCGTAGGGAATTCACCCCTCCACTTT. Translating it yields CASMSVGNSPLHF.

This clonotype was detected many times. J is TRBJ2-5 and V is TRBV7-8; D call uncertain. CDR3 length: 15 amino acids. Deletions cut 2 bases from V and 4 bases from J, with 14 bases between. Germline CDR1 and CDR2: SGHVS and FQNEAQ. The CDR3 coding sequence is TGTGCCAGCAGCTTAAACGCTGGGTCGGGAGAGACCCAGTACTTC. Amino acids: CASSLNAGSGETQYF.

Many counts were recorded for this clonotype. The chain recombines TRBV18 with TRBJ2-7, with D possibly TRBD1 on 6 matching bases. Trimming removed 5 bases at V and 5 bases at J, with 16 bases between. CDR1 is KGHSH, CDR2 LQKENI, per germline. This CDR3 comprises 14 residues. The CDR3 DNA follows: TGTGCCAGCTCAAATATGGGGGCTGGGAACGAGCAGTACTTC. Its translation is CASSNMGAGNEQYF.

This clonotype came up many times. This CDR3 is CSAQGGTEAFF. In DNA form, the CDR3 reads TGCAGTGCTCAGGGAGGGACTGAAGCTTTCTTT. The V and J genes are TRBV20-1 and TRBJ1-1; D possibly corresponds to TRBD1 (5 bases). Germline lookup yields CDR1 DFQATT and CDR2 SNEGSKA (reference sequence). This CDR3 has 11 amino acids. V was pared by 5 bases and J by 5 bases, with 9 bases between.

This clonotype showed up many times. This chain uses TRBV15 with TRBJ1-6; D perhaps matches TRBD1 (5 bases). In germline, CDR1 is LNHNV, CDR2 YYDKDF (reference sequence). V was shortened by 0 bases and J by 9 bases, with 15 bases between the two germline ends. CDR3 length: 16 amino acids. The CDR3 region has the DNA TGTGCCACCAGCAGAGATCGAGCAGGGTCCTCTTCACCCCTCCACTTT. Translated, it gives CATSRDRAGSSSPLHF.

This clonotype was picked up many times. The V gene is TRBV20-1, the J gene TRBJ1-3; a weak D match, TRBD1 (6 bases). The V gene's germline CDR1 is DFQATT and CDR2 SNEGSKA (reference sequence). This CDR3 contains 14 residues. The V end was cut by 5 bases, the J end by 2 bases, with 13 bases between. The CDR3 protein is CSARTVLPGNTIYF. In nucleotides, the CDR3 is TGCAGTGCTCGGACAGTTCTTCCTGGAAACACCATATATTTT.

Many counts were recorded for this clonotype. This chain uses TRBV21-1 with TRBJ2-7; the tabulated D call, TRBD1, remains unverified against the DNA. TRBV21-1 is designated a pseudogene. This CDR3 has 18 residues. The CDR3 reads CASSKGKIPGRKKYEQYV. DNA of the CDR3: TGTGCCAGCAGCAAAGGTAAAATACCGGGTCGGAAAAAATACGAGCAGTACGTC.